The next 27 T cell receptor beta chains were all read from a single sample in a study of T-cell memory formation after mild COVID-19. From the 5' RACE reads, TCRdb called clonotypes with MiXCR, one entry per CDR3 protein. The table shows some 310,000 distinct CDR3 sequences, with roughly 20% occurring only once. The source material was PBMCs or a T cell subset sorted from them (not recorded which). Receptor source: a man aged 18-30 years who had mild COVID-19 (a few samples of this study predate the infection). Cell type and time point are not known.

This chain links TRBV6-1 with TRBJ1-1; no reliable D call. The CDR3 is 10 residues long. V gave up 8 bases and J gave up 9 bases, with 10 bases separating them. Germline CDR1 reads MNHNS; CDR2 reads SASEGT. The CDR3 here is CASLEKKAFF. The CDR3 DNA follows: TGTGCCAGCTTGGAGAAAAAAGCTTTCTTT.

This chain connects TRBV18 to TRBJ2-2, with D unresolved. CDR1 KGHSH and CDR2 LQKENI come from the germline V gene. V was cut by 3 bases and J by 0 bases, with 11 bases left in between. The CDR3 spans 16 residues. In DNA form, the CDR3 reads TGTGCCAGCTCACCGACGGACCGCGCGAACACCGGGGAGCTGTTTTTT. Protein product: CASSPTDRANTGELFF.

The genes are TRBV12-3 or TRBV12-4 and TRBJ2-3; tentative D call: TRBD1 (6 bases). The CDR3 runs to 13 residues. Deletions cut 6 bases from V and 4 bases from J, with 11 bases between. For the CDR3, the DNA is TGTGCCAGCAGGAAGGACAGTCCAGATACGCAGTATTTT. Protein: CASRKDSPDTQYF.

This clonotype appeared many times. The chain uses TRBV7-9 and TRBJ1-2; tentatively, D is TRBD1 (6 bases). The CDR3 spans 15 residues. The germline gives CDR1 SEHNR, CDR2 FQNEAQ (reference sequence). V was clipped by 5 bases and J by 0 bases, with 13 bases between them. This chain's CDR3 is CASSPGQTTNYGYTF. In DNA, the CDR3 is TGTGCCAGCAGCCCAGGACAGACTACTAACTATGGCTACACCTTC. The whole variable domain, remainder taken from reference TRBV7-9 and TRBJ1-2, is DTGVSQNPRHKITKRGQNVTFRCDPISEHNRLYWYRQTLGQGPEFLTYFQNEAQLEKSRLLSDRFSAERPKGSFSTLEIQRTEQGDSAMYLCASSPGQTTNYGYTFGSGTRLTVV.

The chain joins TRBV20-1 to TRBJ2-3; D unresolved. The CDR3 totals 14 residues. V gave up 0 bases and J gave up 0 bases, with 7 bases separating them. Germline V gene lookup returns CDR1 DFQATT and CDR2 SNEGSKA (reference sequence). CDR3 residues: CSARDPLSTDTQYF. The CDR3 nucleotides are TGCAGTGCTAGAGACCCACTCAGCACAGATACGCAGTATTTT.

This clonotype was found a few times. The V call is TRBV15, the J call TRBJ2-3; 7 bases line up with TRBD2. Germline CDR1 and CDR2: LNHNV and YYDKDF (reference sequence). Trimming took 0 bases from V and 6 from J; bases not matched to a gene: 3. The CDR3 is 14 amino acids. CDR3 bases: TGTGCCACCAGCAGAGACGGGGAGGGCGATACGCAGTATTTT. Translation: CATSRDGEGDTQYF.

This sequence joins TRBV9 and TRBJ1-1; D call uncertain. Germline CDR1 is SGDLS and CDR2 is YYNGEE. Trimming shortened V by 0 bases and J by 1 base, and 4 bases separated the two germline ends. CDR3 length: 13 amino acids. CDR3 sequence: CASSVEENTEAFF. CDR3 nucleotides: TGTGCCAGCAGCGTAGAGGAGAACACTGAAGCTTTCTTT.

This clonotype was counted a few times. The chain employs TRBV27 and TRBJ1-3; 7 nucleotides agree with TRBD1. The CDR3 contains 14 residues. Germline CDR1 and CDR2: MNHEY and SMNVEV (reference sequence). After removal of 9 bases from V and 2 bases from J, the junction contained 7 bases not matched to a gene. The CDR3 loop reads CASKTGTAGNTIYF. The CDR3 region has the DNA TGTGCCAGTAAAACCGGGACAGCTGGAAACACCATATATTTT.

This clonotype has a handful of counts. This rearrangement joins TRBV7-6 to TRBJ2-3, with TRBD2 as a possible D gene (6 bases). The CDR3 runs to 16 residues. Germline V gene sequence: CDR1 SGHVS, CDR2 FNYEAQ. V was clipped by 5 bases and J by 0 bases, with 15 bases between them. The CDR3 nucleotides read TGTGCCAGCAGCCCAGCCACAGGACTAAGCACAGATACGCAGTATTTT. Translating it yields CASSPATGLSTDTQYF.

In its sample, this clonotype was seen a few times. The CDR3 sequence: CASSIRGNYGYTF. In DNA form, the CDR3 reads TGTGCCAGTAGTATACGGGGCAACTATGGCTACACCTTC. The V call is TRBV19, the J call TRBJ1-2; maybe TRBD1 (5 bases). The CDR3 is made up of 13 amino acids. The germline V and J ends were trimmed by 2 bases and 2 bases, with 6 bases remaining between them. Germline values: CDR1 LNHDA, CDR2 SQIVND (reference sequence).

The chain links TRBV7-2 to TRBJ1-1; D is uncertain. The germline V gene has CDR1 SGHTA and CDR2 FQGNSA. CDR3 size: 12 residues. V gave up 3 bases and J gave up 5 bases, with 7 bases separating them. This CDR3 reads CASSFGRTEAFF. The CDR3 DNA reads TGTGCCAGCAGCTTTGGTCGGACTGAAGCTTTCTTT. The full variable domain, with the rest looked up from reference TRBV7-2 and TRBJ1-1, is GAGVSQSPSNKVTEKGKDVELRCDPISGHTALYWYRQSLGQGLEFLIYFQGNSAPDKSGLPSDRFSAERTGGSVSTLTIQRTQQEDSAVYLCASSFGRTEAFFGQGTRLTVV.

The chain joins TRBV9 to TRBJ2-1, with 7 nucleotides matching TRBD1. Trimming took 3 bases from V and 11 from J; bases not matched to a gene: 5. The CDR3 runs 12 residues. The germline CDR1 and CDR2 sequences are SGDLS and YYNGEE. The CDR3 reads CASSEWDSKQFF. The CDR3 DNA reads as TGTGCCAGCAGCGAATGGGACAGTAAGCAGTTCTTC.

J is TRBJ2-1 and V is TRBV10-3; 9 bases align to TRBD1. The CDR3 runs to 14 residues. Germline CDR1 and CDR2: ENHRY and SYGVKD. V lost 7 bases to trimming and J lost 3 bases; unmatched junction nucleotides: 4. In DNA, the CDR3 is TGTGCCATCAACGGACAGGGGCGCTACAATGAGCAGTTCTTC. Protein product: CAINGQGRYNEQFF.

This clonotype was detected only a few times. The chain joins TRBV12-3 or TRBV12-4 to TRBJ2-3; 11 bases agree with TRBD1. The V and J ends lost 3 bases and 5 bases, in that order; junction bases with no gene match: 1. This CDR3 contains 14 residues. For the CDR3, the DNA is TGTGCCAGCAGTTTGGGGACAGGGGGAGATACGCAGTATTTT. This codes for CASSLGTGGDTQYF.

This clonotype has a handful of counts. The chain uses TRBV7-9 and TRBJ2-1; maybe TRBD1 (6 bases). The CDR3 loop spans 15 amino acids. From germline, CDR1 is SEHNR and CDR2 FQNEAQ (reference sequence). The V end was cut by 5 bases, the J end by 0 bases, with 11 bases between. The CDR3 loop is CASSETGSSYNEQFF. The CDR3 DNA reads TGTGCCAGCAGCGAAACAGGGAGCTCCTACAATGAGCAGTTCTTC.

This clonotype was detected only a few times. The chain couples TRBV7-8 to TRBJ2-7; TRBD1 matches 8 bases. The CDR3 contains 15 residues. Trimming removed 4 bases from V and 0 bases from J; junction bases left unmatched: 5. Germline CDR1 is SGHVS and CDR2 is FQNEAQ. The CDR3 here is CASSYGTGRSYEQYV. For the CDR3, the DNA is TGTGCCAGCAGCTACGGGACAGGTCGCTCCTACGAGCAGTACGTC.

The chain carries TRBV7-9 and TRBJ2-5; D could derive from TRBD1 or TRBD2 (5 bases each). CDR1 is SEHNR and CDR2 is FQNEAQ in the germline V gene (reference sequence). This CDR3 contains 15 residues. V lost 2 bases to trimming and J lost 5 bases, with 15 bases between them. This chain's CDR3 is CASSLRSGRGETQYF. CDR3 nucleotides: TGTGCCAGCAGCTTACGTTCGGGGCGCGGGGAGACCCAGTACTTC. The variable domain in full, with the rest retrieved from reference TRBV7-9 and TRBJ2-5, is DTGVSQNPRHKITKRGQNVTFRCDPISEHNRLYWYRQTLGQGPEFLTYFQNEAQLEKSRLLSDRFSAERPKGSFSTLEIQRTEQGDSAMYLCASSLRSGRGETQYFGPGTRLLVL.

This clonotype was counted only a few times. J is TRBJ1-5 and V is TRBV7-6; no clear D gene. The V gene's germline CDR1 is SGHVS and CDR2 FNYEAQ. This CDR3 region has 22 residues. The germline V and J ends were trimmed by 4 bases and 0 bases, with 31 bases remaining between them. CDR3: CASSSIPISGTVQDFSNQPQHF. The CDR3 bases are TGTGCCAGCAGCTCTATCCCCATTAGCGGAACAGTCCAAGACTTTAGCAATCAGCCCCAGCATTTT.

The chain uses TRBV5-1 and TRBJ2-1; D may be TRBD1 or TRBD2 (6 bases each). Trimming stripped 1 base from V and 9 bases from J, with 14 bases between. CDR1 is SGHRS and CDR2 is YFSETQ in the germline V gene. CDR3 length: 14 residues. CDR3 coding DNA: TGCGCCAGCAGCTTGACAGGGAGGTACGGTGAGCAGTTCTTC. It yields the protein CASSLTGRYGEQFF.

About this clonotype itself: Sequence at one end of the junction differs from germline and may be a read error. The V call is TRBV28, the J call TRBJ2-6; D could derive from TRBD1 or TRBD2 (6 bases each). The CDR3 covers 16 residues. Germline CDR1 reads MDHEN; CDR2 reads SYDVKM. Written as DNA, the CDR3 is TGTGCCAGCAGTTTAATTACAGGGACTGGGGCCAACGTCATGACTTTC. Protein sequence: CASSLITGTGANVMTF.

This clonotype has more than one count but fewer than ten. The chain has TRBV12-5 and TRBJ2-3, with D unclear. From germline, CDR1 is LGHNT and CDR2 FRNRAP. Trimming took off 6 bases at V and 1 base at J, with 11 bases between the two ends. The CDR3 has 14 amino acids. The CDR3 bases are TGTGCTAGTGGGCAGATACCCGGCACAGATACGCAGTATTTT. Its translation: CASGQIPGTDTQYF.

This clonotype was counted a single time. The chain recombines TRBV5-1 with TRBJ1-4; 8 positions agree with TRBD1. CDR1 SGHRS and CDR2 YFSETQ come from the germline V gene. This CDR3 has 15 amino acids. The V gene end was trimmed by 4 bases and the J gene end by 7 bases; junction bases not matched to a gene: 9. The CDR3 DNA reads TGCGCCAGCAGCGATGGCAGGGGGCGCGGTGAAAAACTGTTTTTT. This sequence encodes CASSDGRGRGEKLFF.

This CDR3 reads CASSVSRVSRGTYEQYV. The CDR3 bases are TGTGCCAGCAGTGTTTCCCGGGTCTCAAGAGGAACCTACGAGCAGTACGTC. The J gene is TRBJ2-7, the V gene TRBV25-1; D is unclear. The CDR3 totals 17 residues. Per germline, CDR1 MGHDK and CDR2 SYGVNS. The V end was cut by 4 bases, the J end by 2 bases, with 21 bases between.

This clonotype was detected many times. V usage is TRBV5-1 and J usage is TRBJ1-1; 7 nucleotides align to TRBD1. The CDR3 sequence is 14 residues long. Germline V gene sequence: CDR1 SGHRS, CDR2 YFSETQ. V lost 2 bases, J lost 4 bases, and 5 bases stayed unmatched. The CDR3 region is CASSLQGYRTEAFF. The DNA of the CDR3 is TGCGCCAGCAGCTTACAGGGGTACCGCACTGAAGCTTTCTTT.

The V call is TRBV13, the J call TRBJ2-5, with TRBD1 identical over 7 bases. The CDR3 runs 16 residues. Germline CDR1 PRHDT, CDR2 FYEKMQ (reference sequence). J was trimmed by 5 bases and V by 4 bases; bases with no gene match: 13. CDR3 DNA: TGTGCCAGCAGCTCGGGGACAGTAAATCCTCGGGAGACCCAGTACTTC. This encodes CASSSGTVNPRETQYF.

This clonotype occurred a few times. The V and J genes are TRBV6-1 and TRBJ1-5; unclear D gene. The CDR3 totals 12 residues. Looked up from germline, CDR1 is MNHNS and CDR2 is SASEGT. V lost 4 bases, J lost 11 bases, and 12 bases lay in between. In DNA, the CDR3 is TGTGCCAGCAGTGCTCACACGAGGACCCAGCATTTT. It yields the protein CASSAHTRTQHF.

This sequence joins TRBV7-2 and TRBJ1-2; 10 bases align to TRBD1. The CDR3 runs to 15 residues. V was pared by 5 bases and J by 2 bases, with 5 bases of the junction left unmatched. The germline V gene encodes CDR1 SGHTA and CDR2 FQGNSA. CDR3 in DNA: TGTGCCAGCAGCCTAGAGGACAGGGGGAACTATGGCTACACCTTC. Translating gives CASSLEDRGNYGYTF.